This T cell receptor beta chain came from a study of shared clonotypes between healthy human individuals. The CDR3 consists of 15 residues. CDR1 is MNHNY and CDR2 is SVGAGI in the germline V gene (reference sequence). Assay: immunoSEQ multiplex PCR; the TCRdb copy retains only in-frame clones and omits some. The sample holds some 2.1 million clones, roughly 94% seen once. The J gene is TRBJ1-1, the V gene TRBV6-6; weak D call: TRBD1 (6 bases). Sequenced material: naive CD4+ T cells sorted from blood. Indicated subset: CD45RA+ positively selected. The receptor comes from a man aged 18 to 35 in good health. Here the CDR3 reads CVVEGVPYMNTEAFF. The CDR3 nucleotides read TGTGTCGTTGAGGGGGTCCCCTACATGAACACTGAAGCTTTCTTT.